Below, one TCR beta chain is given with its context. Its specificity is not known. Germline CDR1 and CDR2: SGHVS and FQNEAQ. V gave up 2 bases and J gave up 9 bases; unmatched junction bases: 5. The CDR3 consists of 13 residues. This sample is part of a study of cytomegalovirus exposure and HLA in healthy donors. Study-level information: Ancestry clustering placed roughly 86% of under 450 genotyped donors in the Caucasian-associated cluster.

With 60 Vbeta and 13 Jbeta primers, the PCR was carried out. Some clones are missing from TCRdb's copy, which holds only in-frame ones; the method was immunoSEQ multiplex PCR. The data hold 150,000 to 250,000 clones, with approximately 83% observed a single time. Study-wide results and caveats: A missense DCLRE1C variant was associated with V- and J-gene trimming of TCR beta chains in a later analysis, and an independent cohort replicated the association.

The sequence was obtained from a boy aged 2-9 years in good health and CMV-seronegative. The sample taken for sequencing was PBMCs. The chain combines TRBV7-8 with TRBJ2-3; 7 bases map to TRBD2. Here the CDR3 DNA reads TGTGCCAGCAGCTTACCGCGGGGGTACACGCAGTATTTT. This translates into CASSLPRGYTQYF. Full variable domain (missing parts from reference TRBV7-8 and TRBJ2-3): GAGVSQSPRYKVAKRGQDVALRCDPISGHVSLFWYQQALGQGPEFLTYFQNEAQLDKSGLPSDRFFAERPEGSVSTLKIQRTQQEDSAVYLCASSLPRGYTQYFGPGTRLTVL.